These T cell receptor beta chains were read from a single sample in a study of technical replicates of blood from several donors. The data were produced by immunoSEQ multiplex PCR, yet TCRdb's version contains in-frame clones alone and is incomplete. The sample yields around 93,000 clones, 95% seen once. Source material: T cells isolated from PBMCs. The receptors were gathered from a human donor in good health. Both conserved end residues are part of each CDR3. D genes are given only for firm matches. Clone size is not always given. Where it is, it says once, few, many or a class for expanded clones.

size | J | D | V | DNA | CDR3
NA | TRBJ2-2 | TRBD2 | TRBV4-2 | TGTGCCAGCAGCCAATTACTAGCGGGAGGGCGCACCGGGGAGCTGTTTTTT | CASSQLLAGGRTGELFF
NA | TRBJ1-1 | NA | TRBV28 | TGTGCCAGCAGGTCCTTGAACACTGAAGCTTTCTTT | CASRSLNTEAFF
NA | TRBJ2-2 | TRBD1 | TRBV9 | TGTGCCAGCAGCTTTAGGGGGCTCGACACCGGGGAGCTGTTTTTT | CASSFRGLDTGELFF
NA | TRBJ2-7 | TRBD2 | TRBV7-3 | TGTGCCAGCAGCTTAGGTCCTAGCGGGAGGGGATATGGAAACGAGCAGTACTTC | CASSLGPSGRGYGNEQYF
NA | TRBJ1-5 | TRBD1 | TRBV19 | TGTGCCAGTAGTACAGGGGGCGTCTCCTATAGCAATCAGCCCCAGCATTTT | CASSTGGVSYSNQPQHF
NA | TRBJ2-5 | NA | TRBV5-1 | TGCGCCAGCAGCCCGACTATACCCCAAGAGACCCAGTACTTC | CASSPTIPQETQYF
NA | TRBJ1-1 | TRBD1 | TRBV15 | TGTGCCACCAGCATAAGACAGGGCAGTAACACTGAAGCTTTCTTT | CATSIRQGSNTEAFF
once | TRBJ2-7 | NA | TRBV29-1 | TGCAGCGTTTTGGAGGGGTCCTACGAGCAGTACTTC | CSVLEGSYEQYF
NA | TRBJ2-3 | NA | TRBV28 | TGTGCCAGCAGCCCTACTAGTAGCAGCACAGATACGCAGTATTTT | CASSPTSSSTDTQYF
NA | TRBJ2-7 | TRBD1 | TRBV11-2 | TGTGCCAGCAGCCCAGGGACAGAGGCAGTCTACGAGCAGTACTTC | CASSPGTEAVYEQYF
NA | TRBJ2-5 | NA | TRBV30 | TGTGCCTGGCACAGGGTTTTTGGCGAGACCCAGTACTTC | CAWHRVFGETQYF